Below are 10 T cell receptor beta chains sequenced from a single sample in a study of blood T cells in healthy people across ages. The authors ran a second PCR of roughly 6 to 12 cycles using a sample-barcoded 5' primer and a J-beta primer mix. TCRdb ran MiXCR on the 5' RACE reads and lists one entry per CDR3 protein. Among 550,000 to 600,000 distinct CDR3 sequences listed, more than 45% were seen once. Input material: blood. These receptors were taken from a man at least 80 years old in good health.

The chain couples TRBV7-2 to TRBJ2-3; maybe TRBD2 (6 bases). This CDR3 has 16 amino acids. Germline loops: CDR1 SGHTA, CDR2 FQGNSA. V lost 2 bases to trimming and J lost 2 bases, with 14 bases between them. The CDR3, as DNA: TGTGCCAGCAGCTTAAGTTCCGGGACTCCCACAGATACGCAGTATTTT. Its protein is CASSLSSGTPTDTQYF.

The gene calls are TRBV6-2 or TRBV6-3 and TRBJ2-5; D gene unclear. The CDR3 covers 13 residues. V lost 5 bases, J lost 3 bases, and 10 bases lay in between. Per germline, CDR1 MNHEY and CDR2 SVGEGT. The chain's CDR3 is CASSGLRKETQYF. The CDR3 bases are TGTGCCAGCAGTGGCCTCCGGAAAGAGACCCAGTACTTC.

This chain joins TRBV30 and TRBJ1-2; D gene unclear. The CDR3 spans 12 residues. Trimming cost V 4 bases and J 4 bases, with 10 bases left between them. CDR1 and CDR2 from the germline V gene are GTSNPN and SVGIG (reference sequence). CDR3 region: CAWTVGGYGYTF. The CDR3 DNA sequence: TGTGCCTGGACGGTCGGCGGCTATGGCTACACCTTC.

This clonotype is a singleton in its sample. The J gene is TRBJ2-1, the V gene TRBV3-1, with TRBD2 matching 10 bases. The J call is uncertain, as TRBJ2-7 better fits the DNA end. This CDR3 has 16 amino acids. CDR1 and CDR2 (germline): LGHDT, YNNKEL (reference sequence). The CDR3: CASSQSAGGPYNEQYF. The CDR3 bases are TGTGCCAGCAGCCAGTCAGCGGGGGGGCCTTACAATGAGCAGTACTTC.

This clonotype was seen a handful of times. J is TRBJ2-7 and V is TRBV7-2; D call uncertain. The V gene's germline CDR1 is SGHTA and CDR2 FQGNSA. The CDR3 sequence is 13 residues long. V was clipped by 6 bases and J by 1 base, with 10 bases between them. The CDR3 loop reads CASSSRSSYEQYF. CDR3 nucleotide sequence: TGTGCCAGCAGTAGTAGATCTTCCTACGAGCAGTACTTC.

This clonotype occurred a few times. This CDR3 is CASSAHLAGDSGANVLTF. CDR3 sequence (DNA): TGTGCCAGCAGCGCCCACCTAGCGGGAGACTCTGGGGCCAACGTCCTGACTTTC. This rearrangement joins TRBV11-2 to TRBJ2-6, with 10 bases aligning to TRBD2. Losses at the gene ends were 5 bases for V and 0 bases for J; bases not matched to a gene: 7. Germline CDR1 is SGHAT and CDR2 is FQNNGV. This CDR3 has 18 residues.

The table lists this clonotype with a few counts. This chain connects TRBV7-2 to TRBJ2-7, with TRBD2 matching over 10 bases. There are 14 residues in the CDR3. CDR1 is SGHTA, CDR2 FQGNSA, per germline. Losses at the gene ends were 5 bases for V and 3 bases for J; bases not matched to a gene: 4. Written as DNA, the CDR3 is TGTGCCAGCAGCCCTCGACTAGCGGGCTACGAGCAGTACTTC. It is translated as CASSPRLAGYEQYF.

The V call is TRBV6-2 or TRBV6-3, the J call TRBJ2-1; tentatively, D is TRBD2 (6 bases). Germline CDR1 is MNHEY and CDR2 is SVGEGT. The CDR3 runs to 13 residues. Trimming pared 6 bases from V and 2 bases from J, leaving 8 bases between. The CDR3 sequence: CASSGRPYNEQFF. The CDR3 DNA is TGTGCCAGCAGCGGGAGACCCTACAATGAGCAGTTCTTC.

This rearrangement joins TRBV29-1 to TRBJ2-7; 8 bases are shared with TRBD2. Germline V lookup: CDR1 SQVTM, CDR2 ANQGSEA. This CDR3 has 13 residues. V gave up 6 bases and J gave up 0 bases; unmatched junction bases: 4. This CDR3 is CSVRLALSYEQYF. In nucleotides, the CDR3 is TGCAGCGTGCGACTAGCGCTCTCCTACGAGCAGTACTTC.

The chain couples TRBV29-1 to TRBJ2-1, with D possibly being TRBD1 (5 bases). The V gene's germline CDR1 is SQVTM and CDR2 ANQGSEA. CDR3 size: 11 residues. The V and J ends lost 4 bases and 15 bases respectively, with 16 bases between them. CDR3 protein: CSVVDFRASFF. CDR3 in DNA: TGCAGCGTTGTTGATTTCAGGGCATCGTTCTTC.